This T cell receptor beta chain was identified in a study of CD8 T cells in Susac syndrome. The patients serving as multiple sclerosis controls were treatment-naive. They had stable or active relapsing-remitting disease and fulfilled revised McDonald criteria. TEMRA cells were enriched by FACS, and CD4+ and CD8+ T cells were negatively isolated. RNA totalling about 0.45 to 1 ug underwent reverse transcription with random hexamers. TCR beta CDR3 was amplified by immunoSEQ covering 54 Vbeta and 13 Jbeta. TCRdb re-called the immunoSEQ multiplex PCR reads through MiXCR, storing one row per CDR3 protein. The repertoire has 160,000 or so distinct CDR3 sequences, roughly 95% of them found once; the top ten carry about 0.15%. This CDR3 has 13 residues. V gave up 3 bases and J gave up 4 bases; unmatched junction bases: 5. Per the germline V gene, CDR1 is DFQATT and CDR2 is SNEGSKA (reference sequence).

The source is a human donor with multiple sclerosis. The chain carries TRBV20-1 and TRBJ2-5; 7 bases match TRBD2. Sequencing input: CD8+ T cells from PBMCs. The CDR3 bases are TGCAGTGCTAGGACGGGGGAGGGAGAGACCCAGTACTTC. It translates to CSARTGEGETQYF.